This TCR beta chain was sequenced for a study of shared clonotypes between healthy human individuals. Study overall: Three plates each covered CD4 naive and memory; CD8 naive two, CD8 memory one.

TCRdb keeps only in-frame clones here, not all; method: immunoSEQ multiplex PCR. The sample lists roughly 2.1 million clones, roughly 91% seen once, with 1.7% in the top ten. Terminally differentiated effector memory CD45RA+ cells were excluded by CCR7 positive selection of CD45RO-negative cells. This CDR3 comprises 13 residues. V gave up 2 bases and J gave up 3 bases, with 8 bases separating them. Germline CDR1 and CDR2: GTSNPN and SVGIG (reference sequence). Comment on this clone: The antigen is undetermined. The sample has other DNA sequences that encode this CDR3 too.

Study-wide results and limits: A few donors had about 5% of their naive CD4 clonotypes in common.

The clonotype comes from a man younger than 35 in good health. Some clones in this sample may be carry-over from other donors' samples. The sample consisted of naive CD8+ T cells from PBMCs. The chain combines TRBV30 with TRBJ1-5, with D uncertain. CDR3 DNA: TGTGCCTGGAGTCTAGTGTCCAATCAGCCCCAGCATTTT. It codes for CAWSLVSNQPQHF.